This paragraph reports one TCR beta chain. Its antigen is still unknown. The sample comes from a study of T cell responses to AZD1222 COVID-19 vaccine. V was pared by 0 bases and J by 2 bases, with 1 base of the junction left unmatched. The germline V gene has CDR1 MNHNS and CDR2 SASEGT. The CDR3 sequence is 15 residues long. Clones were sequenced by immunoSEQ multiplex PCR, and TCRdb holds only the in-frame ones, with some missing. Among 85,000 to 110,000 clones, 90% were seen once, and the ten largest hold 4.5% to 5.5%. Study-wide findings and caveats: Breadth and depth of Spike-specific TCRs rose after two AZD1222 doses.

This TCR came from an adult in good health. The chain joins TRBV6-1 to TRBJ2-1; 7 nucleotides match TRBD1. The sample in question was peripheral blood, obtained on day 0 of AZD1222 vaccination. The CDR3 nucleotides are TGTGCCAGCAGTGAAGCACAGGGGACCTACAATGAGCAGTTCTTC. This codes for CASSEAQGTYNEQFF.